This T cell receptor beta chain was captured in a study of cytomegalovirus exposure and HLA in healthy donors. Study-wide results and limits: Clonal expansion, a later analysis showed, was greater in HLA-associated TCR beta chains than in equally common others. Donor immune exposure was known only as CMV serostatus.

Turning to this clone: Its antigen is unknown.

A multiplex PCR was run with 60 Vbeta primers and 13 Jbeta primers. Original processing methods: In a later analysis, 79 million or so unique TCR beta chains included roughly 11 million shared by two or more donors. This table comes from immunoSEQ multiplex PCR, and its TCRdb copy is limited to in-frame clones, with some not included. The V and J calls and clone size are taken from that table; D and trimming were inferred from the DNA. The repertoire table contains 60,000 to 100,000 clones. This CDR3 region has 17 residues. Germline trimming cut 0 bases from V and 5 bases from J; bases unmatched to any gene: 10. The germline gives CDR1 MGHRA, CDR2 YSYEKL.

The sequencing input was PBMCs. The chain is built from TRBV4-1 and TRBJ2-5, with 9 bases aligning to TRBD2. The origin of this receptor is a man aged 30 to 45 in good health and CMV-seronegative. CDR3 coding DNA: TGCGCCAGCAGCCAAGAGGAGCATAGCGGGGGTGGCGAGACCCAGTACTTC. This translates into CASSQEEHSGGGETQYF.